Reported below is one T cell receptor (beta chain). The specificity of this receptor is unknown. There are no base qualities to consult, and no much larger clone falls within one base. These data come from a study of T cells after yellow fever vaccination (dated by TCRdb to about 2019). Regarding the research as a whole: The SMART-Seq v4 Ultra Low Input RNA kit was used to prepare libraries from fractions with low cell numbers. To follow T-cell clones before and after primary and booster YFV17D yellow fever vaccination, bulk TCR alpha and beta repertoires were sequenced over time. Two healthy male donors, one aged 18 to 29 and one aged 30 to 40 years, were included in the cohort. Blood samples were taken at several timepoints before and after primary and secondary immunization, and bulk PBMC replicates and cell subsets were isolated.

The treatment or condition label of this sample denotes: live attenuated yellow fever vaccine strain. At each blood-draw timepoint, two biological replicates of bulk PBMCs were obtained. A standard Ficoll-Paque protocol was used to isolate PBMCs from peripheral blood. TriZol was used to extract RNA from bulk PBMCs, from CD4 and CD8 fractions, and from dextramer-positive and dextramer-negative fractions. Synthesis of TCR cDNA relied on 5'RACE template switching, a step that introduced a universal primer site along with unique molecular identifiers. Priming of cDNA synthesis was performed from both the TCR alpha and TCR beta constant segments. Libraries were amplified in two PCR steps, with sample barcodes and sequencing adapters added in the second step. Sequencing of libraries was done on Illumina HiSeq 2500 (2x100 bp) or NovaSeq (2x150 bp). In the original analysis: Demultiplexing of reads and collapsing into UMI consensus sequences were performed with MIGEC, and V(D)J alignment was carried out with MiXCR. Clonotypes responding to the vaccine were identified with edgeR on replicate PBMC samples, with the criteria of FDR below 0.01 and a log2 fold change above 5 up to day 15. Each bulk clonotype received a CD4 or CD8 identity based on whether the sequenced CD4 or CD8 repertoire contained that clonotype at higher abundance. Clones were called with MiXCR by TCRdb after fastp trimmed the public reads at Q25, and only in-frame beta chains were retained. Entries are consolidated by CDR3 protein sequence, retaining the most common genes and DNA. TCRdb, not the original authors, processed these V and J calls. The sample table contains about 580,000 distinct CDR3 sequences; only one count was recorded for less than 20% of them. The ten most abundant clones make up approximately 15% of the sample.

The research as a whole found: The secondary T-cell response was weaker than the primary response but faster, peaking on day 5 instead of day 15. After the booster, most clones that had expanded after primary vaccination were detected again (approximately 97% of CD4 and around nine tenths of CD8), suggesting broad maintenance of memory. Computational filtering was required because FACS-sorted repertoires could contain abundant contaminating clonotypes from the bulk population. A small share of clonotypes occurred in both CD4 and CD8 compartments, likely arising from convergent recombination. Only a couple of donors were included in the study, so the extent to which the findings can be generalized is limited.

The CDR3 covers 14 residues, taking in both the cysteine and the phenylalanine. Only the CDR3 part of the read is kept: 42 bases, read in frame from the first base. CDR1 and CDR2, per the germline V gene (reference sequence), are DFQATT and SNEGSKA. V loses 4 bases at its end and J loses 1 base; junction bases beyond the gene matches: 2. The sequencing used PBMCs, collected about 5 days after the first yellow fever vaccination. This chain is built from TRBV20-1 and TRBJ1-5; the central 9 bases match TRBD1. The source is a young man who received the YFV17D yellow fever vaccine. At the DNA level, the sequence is TGCAGTGCTAAACAGGGGGCAAGCAATCAGCCCCAGCATTTT. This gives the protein CSAKQGASNQPQHF.